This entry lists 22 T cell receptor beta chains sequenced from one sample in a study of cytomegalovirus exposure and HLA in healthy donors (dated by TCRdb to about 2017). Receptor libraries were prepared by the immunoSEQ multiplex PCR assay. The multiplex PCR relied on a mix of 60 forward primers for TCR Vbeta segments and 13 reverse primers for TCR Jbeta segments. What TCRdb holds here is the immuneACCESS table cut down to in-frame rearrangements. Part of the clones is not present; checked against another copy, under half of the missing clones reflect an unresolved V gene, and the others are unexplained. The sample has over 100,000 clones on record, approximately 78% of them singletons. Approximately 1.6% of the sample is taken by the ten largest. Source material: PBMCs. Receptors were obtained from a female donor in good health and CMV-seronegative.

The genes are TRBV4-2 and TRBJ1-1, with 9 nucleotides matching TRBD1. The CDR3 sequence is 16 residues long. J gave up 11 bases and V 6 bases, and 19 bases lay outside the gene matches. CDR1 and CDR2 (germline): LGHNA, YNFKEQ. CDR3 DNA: TGTGCCAGCAGTTACCCACCAGGGACAGGGTTGGGGGAGGCTTTCTTT. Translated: CASSYPPGTGLGEAFF.

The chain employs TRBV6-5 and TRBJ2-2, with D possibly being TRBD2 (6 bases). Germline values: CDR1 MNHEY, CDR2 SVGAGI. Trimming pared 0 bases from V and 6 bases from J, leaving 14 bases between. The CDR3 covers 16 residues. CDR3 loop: CASSYSSGSGSGELFF. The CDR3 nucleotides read TGTGCCAGCAGTTACTCTAGCGGAAGTGGCTCCGGGGAGCTGTTTTTT.

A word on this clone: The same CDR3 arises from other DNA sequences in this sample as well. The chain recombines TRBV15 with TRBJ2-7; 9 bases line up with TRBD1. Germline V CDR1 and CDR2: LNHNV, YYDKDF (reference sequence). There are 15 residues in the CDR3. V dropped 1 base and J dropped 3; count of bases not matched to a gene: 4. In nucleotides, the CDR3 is TGTGCCACCAGCAGAGGGGGACAGGGTGTCTACGAGCAGTACTTC. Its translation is CATSRGGQGVYEQYF.

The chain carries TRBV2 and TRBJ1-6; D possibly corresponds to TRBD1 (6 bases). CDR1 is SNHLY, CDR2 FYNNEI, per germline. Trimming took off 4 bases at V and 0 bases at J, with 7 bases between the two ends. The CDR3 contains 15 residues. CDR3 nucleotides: TGTGCCAGCAGTGGAGGGGGCTCCTATAATTCACCCCTCCACTTT. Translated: CASSGGGSYNSPLHF.

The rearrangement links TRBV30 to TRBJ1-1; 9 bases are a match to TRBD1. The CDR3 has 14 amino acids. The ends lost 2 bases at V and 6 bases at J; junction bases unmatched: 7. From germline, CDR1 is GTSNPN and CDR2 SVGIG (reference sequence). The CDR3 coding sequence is TGTGCCTGGAGTCCCGGGACAGGGAGCGCTGAAGCTTTCTTT. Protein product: CAWSPGTGSAEAFF.

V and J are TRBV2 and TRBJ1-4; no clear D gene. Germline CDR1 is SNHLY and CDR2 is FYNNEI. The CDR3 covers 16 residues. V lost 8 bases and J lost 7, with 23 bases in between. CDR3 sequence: CASGQKAWTWSEKLFF. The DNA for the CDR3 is TGTGCCAGCGGGCAGAAGGCGTGGACTTGGAGTGAAAAACTGTTTTTT.

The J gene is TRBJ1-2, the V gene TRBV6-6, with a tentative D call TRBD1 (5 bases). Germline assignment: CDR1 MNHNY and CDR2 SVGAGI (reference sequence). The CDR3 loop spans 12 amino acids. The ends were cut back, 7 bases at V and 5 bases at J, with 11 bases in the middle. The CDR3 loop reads CASTPRGYGYTF. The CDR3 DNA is TGTGCCAGCACCCCGCGGGGGTATGGCTACACCTTC.

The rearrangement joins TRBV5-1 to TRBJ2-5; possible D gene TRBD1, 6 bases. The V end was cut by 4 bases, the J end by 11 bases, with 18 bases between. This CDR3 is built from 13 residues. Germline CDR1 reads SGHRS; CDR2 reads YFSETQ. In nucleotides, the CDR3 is TGCGCCAGCAGCCCGGGACACAAGGAGGAGCAGTACTTC. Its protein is CASSPGHKEEQYF.

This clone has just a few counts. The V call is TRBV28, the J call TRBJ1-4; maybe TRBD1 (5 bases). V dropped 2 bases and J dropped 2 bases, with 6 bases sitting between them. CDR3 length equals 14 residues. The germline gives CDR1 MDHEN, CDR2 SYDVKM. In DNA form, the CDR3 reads TGTGCCAGCAGTTTAGGGGGGACTAATGAAAAACTGTTTTTT. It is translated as CASSLGGTNEKLFF.

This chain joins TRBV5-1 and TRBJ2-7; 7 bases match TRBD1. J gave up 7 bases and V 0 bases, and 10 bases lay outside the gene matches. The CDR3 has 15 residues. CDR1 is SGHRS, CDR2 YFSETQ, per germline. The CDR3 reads CASSLEMRTRGEQYF. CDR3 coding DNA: TGCGCCAGCAGCTTGGAGATGCGAACCAGGGGGGAGCAGTACTTC. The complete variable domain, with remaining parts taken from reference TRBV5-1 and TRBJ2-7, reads KAGVTQTPRYLIKTRGQQVTLSCSPISGHRSVSWYQQTPGQGLQFLFEYFSETQRNKGNFPGRFSGRQFSNSRSEMNVSTLELGDSALYLCASSLEMRTRGEQYFGPGTRLTVT.

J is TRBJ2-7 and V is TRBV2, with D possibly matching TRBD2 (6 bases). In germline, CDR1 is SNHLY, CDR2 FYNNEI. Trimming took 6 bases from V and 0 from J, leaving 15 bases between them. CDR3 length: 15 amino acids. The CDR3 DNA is TGTGCCAGCAGGAAGCCGGACGGGAGCTCCTACGAGCAGTACTTC. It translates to CASRKPDGSSYEQYF. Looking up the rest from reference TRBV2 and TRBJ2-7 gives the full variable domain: EPEVTQTPSHQVTQMGQEVILRCVPISNHLYFYWYRQILGQKVEFLVSFYNNEISEKSEIFDDQFSVERPDGSNFTLKIRSTKLEDSAMYFCASRKPDGSSYEQYFGPGTRLTVT.

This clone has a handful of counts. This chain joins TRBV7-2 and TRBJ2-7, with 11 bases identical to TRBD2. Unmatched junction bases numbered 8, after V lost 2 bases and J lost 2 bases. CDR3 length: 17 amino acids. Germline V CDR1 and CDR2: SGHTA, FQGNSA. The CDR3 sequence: CASSLKTSGSLTYEQYF. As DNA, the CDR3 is TGTGCCAGCAGCTTAAAAACTAGCGGGAGTCTTACCTACGAGCAGTACTTC.

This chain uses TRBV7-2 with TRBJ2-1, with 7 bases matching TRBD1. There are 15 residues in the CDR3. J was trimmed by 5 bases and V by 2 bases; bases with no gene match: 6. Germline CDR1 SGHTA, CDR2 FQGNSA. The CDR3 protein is CASSLRTGRNNEQFF. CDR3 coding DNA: TGTGCCAGCAGCTTACGGACAGGTAGAAACAATGAGCAGTTCTTC. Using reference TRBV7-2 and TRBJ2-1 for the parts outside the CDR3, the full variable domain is GAGVSQSPSNKVTEKGKDVELRCDPISGHTALYWYRQSLGQGLEFLIYFQGNSAPDKSGLPSDRFSAERTGGSVSTLTIQRTQQEDSAVYLCASSLRTGRNNEQFFGPGTRLTVL.

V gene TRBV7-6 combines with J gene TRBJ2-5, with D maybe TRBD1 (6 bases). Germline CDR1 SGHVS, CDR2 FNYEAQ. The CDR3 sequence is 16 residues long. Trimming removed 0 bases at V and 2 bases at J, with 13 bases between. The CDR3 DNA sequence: TGTGCCAGCAGCTTAGCGGTTGTGGACAGACAAGAGACCCAGTACTTC. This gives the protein CASSLAVVDRQETQYF.

The CDR3 spells CASSIVTASSYEQYF. CDR3 nucleotides: TGTGCCAGTAGTATAGTCACCGCCAGCTCCTACGAGCAGTACTTC. The chain uses TRBV19 and TRBJ2-7, with D unresolved. Germline V gives CDR1 LNHDA, CDR2 SQIVND (reference sequence). This CDR3 region has 15 residues. Trimming removed 1 base at V and 0 bases at J, with 10 bases between.

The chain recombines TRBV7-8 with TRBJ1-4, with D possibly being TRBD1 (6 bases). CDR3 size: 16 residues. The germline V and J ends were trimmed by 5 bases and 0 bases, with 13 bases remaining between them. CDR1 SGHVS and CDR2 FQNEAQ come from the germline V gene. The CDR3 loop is CASSRRGTPTNEKLFF. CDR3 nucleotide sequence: TGTGCCAGCAGCCGTAGAGGGACACCAACTAATGAAAAACTGTTTTTT.

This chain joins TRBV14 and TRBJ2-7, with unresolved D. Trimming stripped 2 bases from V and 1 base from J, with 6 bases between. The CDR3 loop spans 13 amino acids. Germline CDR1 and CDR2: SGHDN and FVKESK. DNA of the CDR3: TGTGCCAGCAGCCAACCAGGTTCCTACGAGCAGTACTTC. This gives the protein CASSQPGSYEQYF.

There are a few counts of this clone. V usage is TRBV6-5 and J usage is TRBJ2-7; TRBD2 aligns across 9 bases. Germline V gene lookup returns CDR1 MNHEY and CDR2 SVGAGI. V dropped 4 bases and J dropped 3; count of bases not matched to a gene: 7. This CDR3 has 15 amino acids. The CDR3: CASSLTSGPHYEQYF. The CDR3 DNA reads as TGTGCCAGCAGTTTGACTAGCGGCCCACACTACGAGCAGTACTTC.

CDR3 in DNA: TGTGCCAGCAGCTTAGCCGGGACAGGGGGCAAGTACGAGCAGTACTTC. It yields the protein CASSLAGTGGKYEQYF. The V and J genes are TRBV7-9 and TRBJ2-7; TRBD1 agrees at 12 bases. CDR3 length: 16 amino acids. V was clipped by 0 bases and J by 4 bases; unmatched bases: 4. Germline-derived CDR1 and CDR2 are SEHNR and FQNEAQ (reference sequence).

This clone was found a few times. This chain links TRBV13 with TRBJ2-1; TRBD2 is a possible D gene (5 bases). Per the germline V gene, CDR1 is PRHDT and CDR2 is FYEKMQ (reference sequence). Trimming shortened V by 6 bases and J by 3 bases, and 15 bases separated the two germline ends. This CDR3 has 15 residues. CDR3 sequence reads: CASRKSGKGYNEQFF. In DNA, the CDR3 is TGTGCCAGCAGAAAATCGGGAAAGGGCTACAATGAGCAGTTCTTC.

The CDR3 region has the DNA TGTGCCAGCAGCTTGGGGGTGCTAGCGGGAGGCCATGAGCAGTTCTTC. It translates to CASSLGVLAGGHEQFF. This rearrangement joins TRBV5-6 to TRBJ2-1; 11 bases are shared with TRBD2. The trim removed 0 bases at V and 8 bases at J, leaving 7 bases unmatched. This CDR3 comprises 16 residues. CDR1 and CDR2 (germline): SGHDT, YYEEEE.

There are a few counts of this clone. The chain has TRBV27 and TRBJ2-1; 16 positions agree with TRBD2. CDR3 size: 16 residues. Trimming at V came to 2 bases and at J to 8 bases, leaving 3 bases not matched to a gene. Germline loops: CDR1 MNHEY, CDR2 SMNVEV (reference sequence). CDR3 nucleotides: TGTGCCAGCAGTTTAAGGGGACTAGCGGGAGGGTATGAGCAGTTCTTC. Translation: CASSLRGLAGGYEQFF.